The 22 T cell receptor beta chains reported below all come from one sample, sequenced in a study of blood T cell repertoires in COVID-19. Sequencing used immunoSEQ multiplex PCR; TCRdb keeps in-frame clones, though not all of them. This table has hundreds of thousands of clones, less than 85% appearing once. Sequenced sample: peripheral blood. These receptors were collected from a woman over 75 with acute or convalescent COVID-19.

This clone has just a few counts. The chain employs TRBV6-6 and TRBJ2-6; D remains unclear. CDR3 length: 15 amino acids. Trimming stripped 2 bases from V and 0 bases from J, with 5 bases between. Germline V gene data show CDR1 as MNHNY and CDR2 as SVGAGI (reference sequence). This CDR3 is CASSYESSGANVLTF. The CDR3 DNA reads as TGTGCCAGCAGTTACGAGAGCTCTGGGGCCAACGTCCTGACTTTC.

The chain employs TRBV28 and TRBJ1-4; unclear D gene. Looked up from germline, CDR1 is MDHEN and CDR2 is SYDVKM. V gave up 4 bases and J gave up 0 bases, with 9 bases separating them. The CDR3 spans 15 residues. The CDR3 protein is CASSWLGPTNEKLFF. In DNA form, the CDR3 reads TGTGCCAGCAGTTGGCTAGGTCCAACTAATGAAAAACTGTTTTTT. Based on the CDR3 plus reference TRBV28 and TRBJ1-4, the full variable domain is DVKVTQSSRYLVKRTGEKVFLECVQDMDHENMFWYRQDPGLGLRLIYFSYDVKMKEKGDIPEGYSVSREKKERFSLILESASTNQTSMYLCASSWLGPTNEKLFFGSGTQLSVL.

The rearrangement uses TRBV20-1 and TRBJ2-3; tentatively, D is TRBD2 (6 bases). Trimming took 6 bases from V and 6 from J, leaving 10 bases between them. CDR3 length: 11 residues. CDR1 is DFQATT, CDR2 SNEGSKA, per germline (reference sequence). Written as DNA, the CDR3 is TGCAGTGCCCGGGGGTCGGATACGCAGTATTTT. It yields the protein CSARGSDTQYF.

The chain uses TRBV4-3 and TRBJ2-7; 7 bases line up with TRBD2. CDR1 is LGHNA, CDR2 YSLEER, per germline. There are 16 residues in the CDR3. V trimming: 0 bases; J trimming: 6 bases; junction bases outside the gene matches: 11. For the CDR3, the DNA is TGCGCCAGCAGCCAAGACCCAACGGCGGGGGTTGGCGAGCAGTACTTC. Protein sequence: CASSQDPTAGVGEQYF.

This clone was counted a few times. The V call is TRBV7-9, the J call TRBJ2-2; D not certain. With 3 bases removed from V and 0 bases from J, the gap between germline ends came to 11 bases. This CDR3 is 16 amino acids long. CDR1 and CDR2 from the germline V gene are SEHNR and FQNEAQ (reference sequence). The CDR3 region is CASSFSRRANTGELFF. The CDR3 nucleotides are TGTGCCAGCAGCTTTTCTCGGAGAGCGAACACCGGGGAGCTGTTTTTT.

In this sample, this clone turned up once. The gene calls are TRBV29-1 and TRBJ2-3, with D perhaps TRBD2 (6 bases). The CDR3 spans 15 residues. The ends were cut back, 7 bases at V and 2 bases at J, with 19 bases in the middle. Germline V gene lookup returns CDR1 SQVTM and CDR2 ANQGSEA. CDR3 sequence: CSGGELAQPTDTQYF. For the CDR3, the DNA is TGCAGCGGGGGTGAGCTAGCGCAGCCCACAGATACGCAGTATTTT.

This chain links TRBV19 with TRBJ1-2, with 7 bases matching TRBD1. This CDR3 contains 15 residues. The V segment lost 4 bases and the J segment 0 bases; nucleotides outside the gene matches: 5. Per germline, CDR1 LNHDA and CDR2 SQIVND (reference sequence). The CDR3 here is CASSTDRVSNYGYTF. The CDR3 DNA is TGTGCCAGTAGTACTGACAGGGTTTCTAACTATGGCTACACCTTC.

The genes are TRBV12-3 or TRBV12-4 and TRBJ2-7; TRBD2 aligns across 7 bases. This CDR3 has 12 residues. V lost 8 bases and J lost 2; bases outside the gene matches: 3. The CDR3 protein is CASRGVTYEQYF. The CDR3 nucleotides read TGTGCCAGCCGGGGGGTAACCTACGAGCAGTACTTC.

The chain is built from TRBV29-1 and TRBJ2-2; D might be TRBD2 (6 bases). Trimming stripped 5 bases from V and 0 bases from J, with 10 bases between. Germline CDR1 and CDR2: SQVTM and ANQGSEA. The CDR3 is made up of 14 amino acids. CDR3 region: CSVRSGANTGELFF. In DNA, the CDR3 is TGCAGCGTTAGGTCGGGGGCGAACACCGGGGAGCTGTTTTTT.

Written as DNA, the CDR3 is TGTGCCAGCAGCTTATGGAGCGACTACGAGCAGTACTTC. It yields the protein CASSLWSDYEQYF. J is TRBJ2-7 and V is TRBV11-3; D is unresolved. Germline values: CDR1 SGHNT, CDR2 YENEEA. The CDR3 spans 13 residues. Trimming removed 2 bases from V and 3 bases from J, with 8 bases in between.

V gene TRBV7-2 combines with J gene TRBJ2-3; the match to TRBD2 covers 12 bases. The CDR3 extends over 19 amino acids. V shed 2 bases and J 5 bases; nucleotides not matched to a gene: 14. CDR1 and CDR2 from the germline V gene are SGHTA and FQGNSA. CDR3 residues: CASSLSPRRLAGVGDTQYF. CDR3 in DNA: TGTGCCAGCAGCTTAAGCCCTCGTCGACTAGCGGGGGTTGGAGATACGCAGTATTTT.

J is TRBJ1-4 and V is TRBV3-1 (or the pseudogene TRBV3-2); D perhaps matches TRBD1 (6 bases). Germline CDR1 and CDR2: LGHDT and YNNKEL (reference sequence). The CDR3 has 15 amino acids. V lost 4 bases and J 4 bases, leaving 13 bases between the germline ends. CDR3 DNA: TGTGCCAGCAGCCCGGGGGGCTCGAATAATGAAAAACTGTTTTTT. Translated, it gives CASSPGGSNNEKLFF.

This clone was detected only once. The chain joins TRBV7-9 to TRBJ2-5; the match to TRBD2 covers 12 bases. Germline V CDR1 and CDR2: SEHNR, FQNEAQ (reference sequence). The J segment lost 3 bases and the V segment lost 5 bases, leaving 4 bases of the junction unmatched. This CDR3 has 15 residues. The CDR3 protein is CASSPLAGGKETQYF. In DNA form, the CDR3 reads TGTGCCAGCAGCCCTCTAGCGGGGGGGAAAGAGACCCAGTACTTC.

This rearrangement joins TRBV15 to TRBJ2-4; TRBD1 is a possible D gene (5 bases). Trimming removed 0 bases from V and 12 bases from J, with 9 bases in between. From germline, CDR1 is LNHNV and CDR2 YYDKDF (reference sequence). CDR3 length: 12 residues. The CDR3 reads CATSRDRRGQYF. The CDR3 DNA is TGTGCCACCAGCAGAGATCGTAGGGGTCAGTACTTC.

The rearrangement links TRBV6-2 or TRBV6-3 to TRBJ2-5; D is ambiguous. CDR1 and CDR2 (germline): MNHEY, SVGEGT. The V end lost 2 bases, the J end lost 7 bases, and 14 bases lay between the germline ends. The CDR3 runs 14 residues. The DNA for the CDR3 is TGTGCCAGCAGTTACAGATCTAGACTTGGGACCCAGTACTTC. Protein sequence: CASSYRSRLGTQYF.

This clone has more than one count but fewer than ten. The chain recombines TRBV15 with TRBJ1-1; possible D gene TRBD1, 5 bases. From germline, CDR1 is LNHNV and CDR2 YYDKDF (reference sequence). Trimming removed 4 bases at V and 4 bases at J, with 16 bases between. The length of the CDR3 is 15 residues. The CDR3 sequence is CATSTPQGRGTEAFF. The CDR3 DNA reads TGTGCCACCAGCACTCCACAAGGGAGGGGCACTGAAGCTTTCTTT.

This rearrangement joins TRBV3-1 (or the pseudogene TRBV3-2) to TRBJ1-5; D might be TRBD1 (6 bases). Germline CDR1 and CDR2: LGHDT and YNNKEL (reference sequence). The CDR3 length is 15 residues. With 4 bases removed from V and 5 bases from J, the gap between germline ends came to 15 bases. Here the CDR3 reads CASSRGAGAYQPQHF. CDR3 nucleotide sequence: TGTGCCAGCAGCCGAGGGGCAGGGGCCTATCAGCCCCAGCATTTT.

The rearrangement uses TRBV4-1 and TRBJ2-2, with 7 bases fitting TRBD1. With 4 bases clipped from V and 5 bases from J, the junction kept 10 bases outside the gene matches. Germline lookup yields CDR1 MGHRA and CDR2 YSYEKL. This CDR3 spans 16 amino acids. The CDR3 sequence is CASSLTGAGLTGELFF. The CDR3 nucleotides are TGCGCCAGCAGCCTCACAGGGGCCGGGCTGACCGGGGAGCTGTTTTTT.

The rearrangement uses TRBV12-3 or TRBV12-4 and TRBJ2-4, with TRBD2 as a possible D gene (5 bases). The CDR3 extends over 13 amino acids. Trimming left V 6 bases short and J 6 bases short, with 12 bases between. CDR3 nucleotides: TGTGCCAGCAGCCTAAGCGGTCCAAACATTCAGTACTTC. It specifies CASSLSGPNIQYF.

CDR3 DNA sequence: TGTGCCAGCAGCGTAGATAGGGACTATCCTGGAAACACCATATATTTT. Its translation is CASSVDRDYPGNTIYF. The chain recombines TRBV9 with TRBJ1-3; possible D gene TRBD1, 5 bases. The germline CDR1 and CDR2 sequences are SGDLS and YYNGEE. Trimming removed 0 bases from V and 2 bases from J, with 12 bases in between. There are 16 residues in the CDR3.

The CDR3 reads CASRQQGLYGYTF. CDR3 nucleotides: TGTGCCAGCAGGCAACAGGGGCTATATGGCTACACCTTC. The J gene is TRBJ1-2, the V gene TRBV6-5, with TRBD1 identical over 7 bases. This CDR3 is 13 amino acids long. Germline lookup yields CDR1 MNHEY and CDR2 SVGAGI. Unmatched junction bases numbered 6, after V lost 6 bases and J lost 5 bases.

The rearrangement joins TRBV7-2 to TRBJ2-5; 11 nucleotides match TRBD2. Germline V gene data show CDR1 as SGHTA and CDR2 as FQGNSA. The CDR3 is 17 amino acids. V was pared by 5 bases and J by 2 bases, with 10 bases of the junction left unmatched. CDR3 in amino acids: CASSPTRRTSGQETQYF. CDR3 DNA sequence: TGTGCCAGCAGCCCAACTAGACGGACTAGCGGGCAAGAGACCCAGTACTTC.